The 6 T cell receptor beta chains given below trace back to one sample, sequenced in a study of control samples from healthy donors and cancer patients. TCRdb's table, derived via immunoSEQ multiplex PCR, lists solely in-frame clones and lacks some. The sample includes roughly 220,000 clones, about 94% of them seen just once. The sequenced sample was blood. Receptors originate from a man over 45 in good health.

This chain joins TRBV10-3 and TRBJ1-5; D ambiguous. The CDR3 spans 14 residues. The V gene's germline CDR1 is ENHRY and CDR2 SYGVKD. The V and J ends lost 4 bases and 4 bases respectively, with 11 bases between them. The CDR3 reads CAISAQRENQPQHF. The CDR3 DNA reads as TGTGCCATCAGTGCTCAGCGGGAAAATCAGCCCCAGCATTTT.

The V gene is TRBV5-1, the J gene TRBJ1-2, with 9 bases identical to TRBD1. Germline CDR1 SGHRS, CDR2 YFSETQ. Unmatched junction bases numbered 5, after V lost 4 bases and J lost 7 bases. The CDR3 is 13 amino acids. CDR3 DNA sequence: TGCGCCAGCAGCGGGACAGGGTTGAGTGGCTACACCTTC. As protein: CASSGTGLSGYTF.

This chain connects TRBV18 to TRBJ1-6; D gene ambiguous. CDR3 size: 14 residues. Looked up from germline, CDR1 is KGHSH and CDR2 is LQKENI. The V and J ends lost 6 bases and 5 bases respectively, with 11 bases between them. The CDR3 DNA reads as TGTGCCAGCTCCCTAAACGCAAATAATTCACCCCTCCACTTT. It translates to CASSLNANNSPLHF.

The CDR3 DNA is TGTGCCAGCAGCTCGGGACGTGGAAACACCATATATTTT. This codes for CASSSGRGNTIYF. This sequence joins TRBV5-4 and TRBJ1-3; D perhaps matches TRBD1 (5 bases). Trimming shortened V by 3 bases and J by 3 bases, and 7 bases separated the two germline ends. The V gene's germline CDR1 is SGHNT and CDR2 YYREEE (reference sequence). The CDR3 runs 13 residues.

The chain couples TRBV29-1 to TRBJ1-2, with TRBD1 as a possible D gene (5 bases). Germline values: CDR1 SQVTM, CDR2 ANQGSEA. The CDR3 runs 11 residues. V shed 7 bases and J shed 8 bases, with 14 bases lying between them. CDR3 in amino acids: CSGGRGNGYTF. The CDR3, as DNA: TGCAGCGGTGGGAGGGGTAACGGCTACACCTTC.

This rearrangement joins TRBV28 to TRBJ2-7; D possibly uses TRBD1 or TRBD2 (5 bases each). There are 16 residues in the CDR3. V lost 5 bases to trimming and J lost 3 bases, with 20 bases between them. CDR1 and CDR2 from the germline V gene are MDHEN and SYDVKM. CDR3 nucleotide sequence: TGTGCCAGCAGTACGACACCGGGACGGAACATCTACGAGCAGTACTTC. It codes for CASSTTPGRNIYEQYF.